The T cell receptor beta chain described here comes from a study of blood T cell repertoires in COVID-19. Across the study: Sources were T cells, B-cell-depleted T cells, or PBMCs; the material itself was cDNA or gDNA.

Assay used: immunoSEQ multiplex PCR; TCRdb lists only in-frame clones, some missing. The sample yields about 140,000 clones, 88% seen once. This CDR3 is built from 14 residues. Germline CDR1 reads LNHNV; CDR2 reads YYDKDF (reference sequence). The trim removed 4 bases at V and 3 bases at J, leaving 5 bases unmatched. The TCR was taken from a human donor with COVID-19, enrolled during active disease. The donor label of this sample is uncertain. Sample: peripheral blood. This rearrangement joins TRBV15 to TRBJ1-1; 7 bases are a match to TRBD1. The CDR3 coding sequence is TGTGCCACCAGCATTTACAGGGGTGACACTGAAGCTTTCTTT. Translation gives CATSIYRGDTEAFF.